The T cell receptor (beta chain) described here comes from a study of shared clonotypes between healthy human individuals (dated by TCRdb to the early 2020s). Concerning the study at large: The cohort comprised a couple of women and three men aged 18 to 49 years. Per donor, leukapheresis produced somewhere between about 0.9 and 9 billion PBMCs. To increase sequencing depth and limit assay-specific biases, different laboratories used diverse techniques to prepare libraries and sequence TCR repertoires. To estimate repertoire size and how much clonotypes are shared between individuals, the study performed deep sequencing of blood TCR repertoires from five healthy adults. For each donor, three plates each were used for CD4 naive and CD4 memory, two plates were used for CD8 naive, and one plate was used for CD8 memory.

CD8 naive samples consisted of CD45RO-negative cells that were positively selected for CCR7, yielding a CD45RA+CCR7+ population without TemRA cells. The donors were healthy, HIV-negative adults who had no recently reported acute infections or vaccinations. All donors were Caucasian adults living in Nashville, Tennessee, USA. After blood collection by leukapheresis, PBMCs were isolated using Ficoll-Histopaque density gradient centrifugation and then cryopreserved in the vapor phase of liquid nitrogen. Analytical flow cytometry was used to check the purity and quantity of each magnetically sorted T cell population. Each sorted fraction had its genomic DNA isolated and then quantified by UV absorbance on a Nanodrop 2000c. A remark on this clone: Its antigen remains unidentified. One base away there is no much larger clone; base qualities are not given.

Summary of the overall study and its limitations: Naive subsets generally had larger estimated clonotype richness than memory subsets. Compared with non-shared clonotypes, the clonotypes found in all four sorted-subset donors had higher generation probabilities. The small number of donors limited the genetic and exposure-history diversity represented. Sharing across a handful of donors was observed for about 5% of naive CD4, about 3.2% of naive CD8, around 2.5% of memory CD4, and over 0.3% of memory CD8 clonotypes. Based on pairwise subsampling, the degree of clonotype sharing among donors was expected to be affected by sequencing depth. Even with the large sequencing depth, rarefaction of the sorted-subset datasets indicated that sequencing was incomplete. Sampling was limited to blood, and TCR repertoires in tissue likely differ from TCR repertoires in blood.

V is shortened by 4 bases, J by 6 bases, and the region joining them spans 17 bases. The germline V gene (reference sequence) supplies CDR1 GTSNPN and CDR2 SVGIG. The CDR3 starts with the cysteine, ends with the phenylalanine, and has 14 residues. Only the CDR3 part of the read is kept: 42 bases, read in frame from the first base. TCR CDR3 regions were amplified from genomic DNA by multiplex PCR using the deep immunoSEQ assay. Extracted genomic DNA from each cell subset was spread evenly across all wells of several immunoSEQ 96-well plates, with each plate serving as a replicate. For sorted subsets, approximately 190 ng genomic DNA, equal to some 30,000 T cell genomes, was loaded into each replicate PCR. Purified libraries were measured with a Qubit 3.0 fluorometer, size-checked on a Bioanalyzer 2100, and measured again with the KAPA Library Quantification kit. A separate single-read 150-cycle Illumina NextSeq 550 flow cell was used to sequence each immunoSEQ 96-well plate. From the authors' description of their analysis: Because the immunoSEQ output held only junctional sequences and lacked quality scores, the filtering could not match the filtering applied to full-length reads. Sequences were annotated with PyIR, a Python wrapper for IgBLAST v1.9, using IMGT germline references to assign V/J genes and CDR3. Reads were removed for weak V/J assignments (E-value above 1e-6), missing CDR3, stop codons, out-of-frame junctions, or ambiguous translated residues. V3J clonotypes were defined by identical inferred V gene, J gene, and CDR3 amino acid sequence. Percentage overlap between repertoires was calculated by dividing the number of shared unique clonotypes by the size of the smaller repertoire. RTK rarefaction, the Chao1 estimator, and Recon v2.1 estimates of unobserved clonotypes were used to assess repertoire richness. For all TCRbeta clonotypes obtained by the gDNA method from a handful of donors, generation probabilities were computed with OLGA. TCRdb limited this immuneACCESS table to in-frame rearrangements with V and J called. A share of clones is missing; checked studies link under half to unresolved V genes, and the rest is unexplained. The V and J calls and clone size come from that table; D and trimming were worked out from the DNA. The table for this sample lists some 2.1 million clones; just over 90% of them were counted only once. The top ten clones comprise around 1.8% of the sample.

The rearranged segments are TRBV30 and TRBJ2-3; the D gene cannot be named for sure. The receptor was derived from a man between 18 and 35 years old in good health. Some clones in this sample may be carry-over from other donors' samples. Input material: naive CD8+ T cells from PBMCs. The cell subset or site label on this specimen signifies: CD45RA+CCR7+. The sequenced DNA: TGTGCCTGGAAGCGCGGTCCTGCGATGGATACGCAGTATTTT. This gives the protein CAWKRGPAMDTQYF.